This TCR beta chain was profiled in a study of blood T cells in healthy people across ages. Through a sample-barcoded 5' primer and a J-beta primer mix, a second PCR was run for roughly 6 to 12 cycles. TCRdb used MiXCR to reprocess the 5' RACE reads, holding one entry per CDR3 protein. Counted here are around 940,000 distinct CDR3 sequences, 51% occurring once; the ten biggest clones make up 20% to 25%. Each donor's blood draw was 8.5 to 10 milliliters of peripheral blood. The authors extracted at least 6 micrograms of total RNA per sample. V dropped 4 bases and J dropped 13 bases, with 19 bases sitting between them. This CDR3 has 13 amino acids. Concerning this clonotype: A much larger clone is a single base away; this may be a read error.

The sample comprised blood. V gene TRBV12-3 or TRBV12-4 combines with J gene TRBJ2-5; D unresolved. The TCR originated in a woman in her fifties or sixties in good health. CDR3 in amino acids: CASSSHSIDELYF. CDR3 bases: TGTGCCAGCAGTTCCCACAGTATCGACGAGCTGTACTTC.